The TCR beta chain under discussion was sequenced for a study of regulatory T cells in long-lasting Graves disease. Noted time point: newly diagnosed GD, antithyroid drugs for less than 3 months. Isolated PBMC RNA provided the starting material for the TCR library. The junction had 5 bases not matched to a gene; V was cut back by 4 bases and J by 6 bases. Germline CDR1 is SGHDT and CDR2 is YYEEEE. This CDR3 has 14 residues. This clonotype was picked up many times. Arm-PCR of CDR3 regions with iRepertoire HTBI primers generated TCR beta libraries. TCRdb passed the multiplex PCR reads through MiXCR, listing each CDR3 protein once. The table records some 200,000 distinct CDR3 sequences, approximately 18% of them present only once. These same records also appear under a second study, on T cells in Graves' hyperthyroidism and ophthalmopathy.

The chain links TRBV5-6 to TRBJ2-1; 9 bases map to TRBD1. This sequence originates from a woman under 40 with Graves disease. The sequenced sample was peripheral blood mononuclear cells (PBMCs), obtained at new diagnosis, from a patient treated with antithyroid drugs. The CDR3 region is CASSTGQGGNEQFF. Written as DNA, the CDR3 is TGTGCCAGCAGCACGGGACAGGGCGGCAATGAGCAGTTCTTC.